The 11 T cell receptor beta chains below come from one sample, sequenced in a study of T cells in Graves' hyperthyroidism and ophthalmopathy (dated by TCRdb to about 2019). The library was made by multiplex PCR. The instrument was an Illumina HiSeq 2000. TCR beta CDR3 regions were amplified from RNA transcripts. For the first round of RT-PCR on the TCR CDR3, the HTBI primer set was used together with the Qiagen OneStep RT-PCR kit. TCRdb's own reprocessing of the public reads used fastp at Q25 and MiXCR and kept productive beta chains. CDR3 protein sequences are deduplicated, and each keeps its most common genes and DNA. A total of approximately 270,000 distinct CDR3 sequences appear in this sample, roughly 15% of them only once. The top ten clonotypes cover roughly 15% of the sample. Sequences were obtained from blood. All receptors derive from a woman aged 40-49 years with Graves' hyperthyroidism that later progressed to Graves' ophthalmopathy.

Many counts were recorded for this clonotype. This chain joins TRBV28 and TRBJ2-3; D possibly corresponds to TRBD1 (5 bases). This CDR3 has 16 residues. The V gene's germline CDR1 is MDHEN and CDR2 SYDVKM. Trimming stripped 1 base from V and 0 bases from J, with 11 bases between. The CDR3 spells CASSLSTAGSTDTQYF. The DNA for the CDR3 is TGTGCCAGCAGTTTATCTACGGCAGGGAGCACAGATACGCAGTATTTT. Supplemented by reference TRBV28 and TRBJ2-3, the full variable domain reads DVKVTQSSRYLVKRTGEKVFLECVQDMDHENMFWYRQDPGLGLRLIYFSYDVKMKEKGDIPEGYSVSREKKERFSLILESASTNQTSMYLCASSLSTAGSTDTQYFGPGTRLTVL.

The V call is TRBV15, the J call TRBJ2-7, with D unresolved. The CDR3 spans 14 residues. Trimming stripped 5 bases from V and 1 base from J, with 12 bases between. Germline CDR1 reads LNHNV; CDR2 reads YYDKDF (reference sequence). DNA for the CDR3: TGTGCCACCAGCCCGGGCCAGAGGTCCTACGAGCAGTACTTC. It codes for CATSPGQRSYEQYF. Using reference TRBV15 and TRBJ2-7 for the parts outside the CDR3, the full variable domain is DAMVIQNPRYQVTQFGKPVTLSCSQTLNHNVMYWYQQKSSQAPKLLFHYYDKDFNNEADTPDNFQSRRPNTSFCFLDIRSPGLGDTAMYLCATSPGQRSYEQYFGPGTRLTVT.

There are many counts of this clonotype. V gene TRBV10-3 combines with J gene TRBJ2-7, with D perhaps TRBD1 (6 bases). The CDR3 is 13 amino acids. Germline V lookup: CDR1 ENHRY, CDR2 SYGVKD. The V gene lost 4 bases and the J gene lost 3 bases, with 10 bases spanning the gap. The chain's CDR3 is CAISARQDYEQYF. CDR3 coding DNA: TGTGCCATCAGTGCCCGACAGGACTACGAGCAGTACTTC.

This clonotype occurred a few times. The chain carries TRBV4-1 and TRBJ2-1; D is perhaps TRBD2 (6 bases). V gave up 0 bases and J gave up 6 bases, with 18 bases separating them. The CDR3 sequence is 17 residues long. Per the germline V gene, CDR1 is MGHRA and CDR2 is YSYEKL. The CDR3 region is CASSQDMRRLGGNEQFF. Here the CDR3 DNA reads TGCGCCAGCAGCCAAGATATGAGGAGACTAGGTGGCAATGAGCAGTTCTTC.

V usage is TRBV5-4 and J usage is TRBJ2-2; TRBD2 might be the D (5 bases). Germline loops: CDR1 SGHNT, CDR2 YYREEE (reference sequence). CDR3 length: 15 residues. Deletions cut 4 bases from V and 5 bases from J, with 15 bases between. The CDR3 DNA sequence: TGTGCCAGCAGCCAACGGGGTGAGGGAACCGGGGAGCTGTTTTTT. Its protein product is CASSQRGEGTGELFF. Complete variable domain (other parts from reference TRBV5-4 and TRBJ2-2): ETGVTQSPTHLIKTRGQQVTLRCSSQSGHNTVSWYQQALGQGPQFIFQYYREEENGRGNFPPRFSGLQFPNYSSELNVNALELDDSALYLCASSQRGEGTGELFFGEGSRLTVL.

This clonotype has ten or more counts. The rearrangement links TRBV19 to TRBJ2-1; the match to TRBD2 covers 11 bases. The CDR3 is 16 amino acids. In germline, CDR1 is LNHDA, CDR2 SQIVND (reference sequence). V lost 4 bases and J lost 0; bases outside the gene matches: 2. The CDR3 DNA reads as TGTGCCAGTAGTAGGACTAGCGGGCTCTCCTACAATGAGCAGTTCTTC. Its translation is CASSRTSGLSYNEQFF.

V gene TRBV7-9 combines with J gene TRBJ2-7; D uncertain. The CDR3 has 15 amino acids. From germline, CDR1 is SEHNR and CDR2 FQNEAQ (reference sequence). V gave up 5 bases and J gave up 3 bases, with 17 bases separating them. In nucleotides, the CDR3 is TGTGCCAGCAGCCCCAGTACAGAGACCGTCTACGAGCAGTACTTC. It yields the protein CASSPSTETVYEQYF.

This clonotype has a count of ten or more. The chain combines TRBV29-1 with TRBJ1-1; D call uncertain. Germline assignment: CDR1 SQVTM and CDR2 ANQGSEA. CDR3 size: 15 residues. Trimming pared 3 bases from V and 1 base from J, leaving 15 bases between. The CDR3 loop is CSVEKLLRGNTEAFF. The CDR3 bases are TGCAGCGTTGAGAAGCTTCTCCGGGGGAACACTGAAGCTTTCTTT.

CDR3 protein: CASSLSGSGSWNEQFF. The CDR3 nucleotides read TGTGCCAGCAGTTTATCGGGGAGCGGGAGTTGGAATGAGCAGTTCTTC. The rearrangement joins TRBV27 to TRBJ2-1, with 8 bases fitting TRBD2. The junction had 8 bases not matched to a gene; V was cut back by 0 bases and J by 7 bases. The CDR3 has 16 amino acids. CDR1 is MNHEY and CDR2 is SMNVEV in the germline V gene (reference sequence).

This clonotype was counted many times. The DNA for the CDR3 is TGTGCCAGCAGCTTAACTAGCGGTGACAATGAGCAGTTCTTC. This gives the protein CASSLTSGDNEQFF. This sequence joins TRBV5-5 and TRBJ2-1; 8 bases map to TRBD2. The CDR3 spans 14 residues. V gave up 2 bases and J gave up 5 bases; unmatched junction bases: 3. Germline CDR1 reads SGHKS; CDR2 reads YYEKEE (reference sequence).

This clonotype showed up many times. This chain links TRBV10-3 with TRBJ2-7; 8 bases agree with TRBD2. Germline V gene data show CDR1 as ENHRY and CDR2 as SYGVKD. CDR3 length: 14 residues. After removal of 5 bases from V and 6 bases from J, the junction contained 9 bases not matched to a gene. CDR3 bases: TGTGCCATCAGTCTAGTGACTAGCGACGGCGAGCAGTACTTC. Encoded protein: CAISLVTSDGEQYF.